Shown below are 26 T cell receptor beta chains from a single sample sequenced in a study of blood T cells in healthy people across ages. Using a J-beta primer mix together with a sample-barcoded 5' primer, a second PCR was run for about 7 to 12 cycles. Each CDR3 protein gets one entry after TCRdb re-called the 5' RACE reads with MiXCR. The sample records over 1,500,000 distinct CDR3 sequences, around 40% being singletons. Sample: blood. Receptors were obtained from a human donor in good health.

The V gene is TRBV12-3 or TRBV12-4, the J gene TRBJ1-1; possibly TRBD1 for D (5 bases). Trimming took off 11 bases at V and 5 bases at J, with 18 bases between the two ends. The CDR3 consists of 13 residues. Here the CDR3 reads CAGGYLGGTEAFF. The DNA of the CDR3 is TGTGCCGGCGGGTACCTTGGGGGGACTGAAGCTTTCTTT.

The gene calls are TRBV3-1 and TRBJ1-2; the D gene is possibly TRBD1 (6 bases). Per the germline V gene, CDR1 is LGHDT and CDR2 is YNNKEL (reference sequence). This CDR3 has 15 residues. V shed 5 bases and J shed 0 bases, with 13 bases lying between them. As DNA, the CDR3 is TGTGCCAGCAGCACCGAACAGGGAGCTAACTATGGCTACACCTTC. Protein product: CASSTEQGANYGYTF. Full variable domain (rest looked up from reference TRBV3-1 and TRBJ1-2): DTAVSQTPKYLVTQMGNDKSIKCEQNLGHDTMYWYKQDSKKFLKIMFSYNNKELIINETVPNRFSPKSPDKAHLNLHINSLELGDSAVYFCASSTEQGANYGYTFGSGTRLTVV.

The chain couples TRBV5-1 to TRBJ2-1, with 7 nucleotides matching TRBD1. The CDR3 loop spans 16 amino acids. J was trimmed by 3 bases and V by 0 bases; bases with no gene match: 6. CDR1 is SGHRS, CDR2 YFSETQ, per germline. CDR3 sequence reads: CASSLVEGAVYNEQFF. Written as DNA, the CDR3 is TGCGCCAGCAGCTTGGTAGAGGGGGCCGTCTACAATGAGCAGTTCTTC.

To note about this clonotype: A read error may produce the germline difference seen at one junction end. The CDR3 nucleotides are TGTGCCAGCAGCGTAGATGCGGAGATGTTGGGCGAGCGGTACTTC. Translated: CASSVDAEMLGERYF. The rearrangement links TRBV9 to TRBJ2-7; no clear D gene. CDR3 length equals 15 residues. Germline CDR1 is SGDLS and CDR2 is YYNGEE.

This clonotype showed up just once. The V call is TRBV4-2, the J call TRBJ2-1, with TRBD2 identical over 10 bases. The germline gives CDR1 LGHNA, CDR2 YNFKEQ. This CDR3 region has 18 residues. V was pared by 0 bases and J by 2 bases, with 7 bases of the junction left unmatched. This CDR3 reads CASSQDGGSGGPYNEQFF. As DNA, the CDR3 is TGTGCCAGCAGCCAAGACGGGGGTAGCGGGGGGCCCTACAATGAGCAGTTCTTC.

In the case of this clonotype: One end of the junction is discordant with germline, which a read error may explain. CDR3 sequence reads: CAGSRGGNSSYNEQFF. CDR3 nucleotides: TGTGCCGGCAGCAGGGGGGGCAACAGCTCCTACAATGAGCAGTTCTTC. The V gene is TRBV6-6, the J gene TRBJ2-1; either TRBD1 or TRBD2 may fit D (7 bases each). In germline, CDR1 is MNHNY, CDR2 SVGAGI (reference sequence). This CDR3 spans 16 amino acids.

The chain uses TRBV20-1 and TRBJ2-5; 9 positions agree with TRBD1. Trimming took 5 bases from V and 2 from J; bases not matched to a gene: 9. Germline CDR1 and CDR2: DFQATT and SNEGSKA (reference sequence). CDR3 length: 15 amino acids. CDR3 bases: TGCAGTGCTGGCGAGGGGACAGGGCAACAAGAGACCCAGTACTTC. Encoded protein: CSAGEGTGQQETQYF.

A few counts support this clonotype. This chain joins TRBV5-1 and TRBJ2-5, with TRBD1 as a possible D gene (5 bases). Between the trimmed V and J ends, which lost 2 bases and 13 bases, there was a span of 15 bases. This CDR3 comprises 12 residues. CDR1 SGHRS and CDR2 YFSETQ come from the germline V gene. CDR3 DNA: TGCGCCAGCAGCTTTGGACAACTCGAACCGTACTTC. Its protein product is CASSFGQLEPYF. The full variable domain, in which reference TRBV5-1 and TRBJ2-5 provide the parts outside the CDR3, is KAGVTQTPRYLIKTRGQQVTLSCSPISGHRSVSWYQQTPGQGLQFLFEYFSETQRNKGNFPGRFSGRQFSNSRSEMNVSTLELGDSALYLCASSFGQLEPYFGPGTRLLVL.

This rearrangement joins TRBV4-1 to TRBJ2-3, with unresolved D. The germline gives CDR1 MGHRA, CDR2 YSYEKL. The CDR3 totals 16 residues. Deletions cut 1 base from V and 7 bases from J, with 18 bases between. The CDR3 sequence is CASSQGPSPPRNTQYF. The DNA of the CDR3 is TGCGCCAGCAGCCAAGGACCGTCACCTCCTAGGAATACGCAGTATTTT.

This clonotype was observed a handful of times. This chain uses TRBV6-5 with TRBJ1-2, with 7 positions matching TRBD1. J lost 3 bases, V lost 6 bases, and 7 bases had no gene match. Germline CDR1 reads MNHEY; CDR2 reads SVGAGI. The CDR3 covers 14 residues. CDR3 nucleotide sequence: TGTGCCAGCAGACCACAGGGGAGCTACTATGGCTACACCTTC. Translation: CASRPQGSYYGYTF.

This clonotype was detected only a few times. The CDR3 nucleotides read TGCAGCGTTAATAGCGGGACCACCGGGGAGCTGTTTTTT. It encodes CSVNSGTTGELFF. The chain combines TRBV29-1 with TRBJ2-2; 8 bases agree with TRBD2. Germline CDR1 reads SQVTM; CDR2 reads ANQGSEA. This CDR3 region has 13 residues. The junction had 3 bases not matched to a gene; V was cut back by 5 bases and J by 4 bases.

This clonotype has just a few counts. The chain employs TRBV20-1 and TRBJ1-2; TRBD1 might be the D (5 bases). V lost 3 bases and J 7 bases, leaving 15 bases between the germline ends. In germline, CDR1 is DFQATT, CDR2 SNEGSKA (reference sequence). There are 13 residues in the CDR3. CDR3 DNA: TGCAGTGCTAGCCTAGGGGTAGCGGTTGGCTACACCTTC. It specifies CSASLGVAVGYTF.

This chain connects TRBV4-3 to TRBJ1-1; 7 bases are shared with TRBD1. The CDR3 contains 15 residues. Germline V lookup: CDR1 LGHNA, CDR2 YSLEER. The V segment lost 2 bases and the J segment 4 bases; nucleotides outside the gene matches: 7. For the CDR3, the DNA is TGCGCCAGCAGCCAACACAGGGGAGCGTTCACTGAAGCTTTCTTT. Its protein product is CASSQHRGAFTEAFF.

This chain links TRBV6-5 with TRBJ2-4; 9 bases fit TRBD1. Germline V gene sequence: CDR1 MNHEY, CDR2 SVGAGI. The junction had 9 bases not matched to a gene; V was cut back by 5 bases and J by 7 bases. The CDR3 spans 15 residues. The CDR3 nucleotides are TGTGCCAGCAGTAAACCGGGACAGGGAGGGAACATTCAGTACTTC. It codes for CASSKPGQGGNIQYF.

The rearrangement links TRBV28 to TRBJ2-3; possibly TRBD1 for D (5 bases). The CDR3 extends over 14 amino acids. V shed 8 bases and J shed 4 bases, with 16 bases lying between them. Germline-derived CDR1 and CDR2 are MDHEN and SYDVKM. The CDR3 DNA sequence: TGTGCCAGCGTAAACCAGGGCAGTGCAGATACGCAGTATTTT. Encoded protein: CASVNQGSADTQYF.

The table lists this clonotype with a few counts. The chain carries TRBV7-3 and TRBJ2-4; the match to TRBD1 covers 8 bases. The CDR3 covers 14 residues. Germline V gene data show CDR1 as SGHTA and CDR2 as FQGTGA. With V trimmed by 5 bases and J by 6 bases, 6 bases remained unmatched. CDR3 residues: CASSPTGAPNIQYF. The CDR3 nucleotides are TGTGCCAGCAGCCCGACAGGGGCCCCAAACATTCAGTACTTC.

This clonotype was counted once. The chain combines TRBV2 with TRBJ1-5; tentative D call: TRBD1 (5 bases). This CDR3 is 15 amino acids long. Germline CDR1 and CDR2: SNHLY and FYNNEI. V lost 3 bases, J lost 2 bases, and 11 bases lay in between. CDR3 nucleotides: TGTGCCAGCAGTGACGGGACGGCCCGCAATCAGCCCCAGCATTTT. Translating it yields CASSDGTARNQPQHF.

The chain carries TRBV4-3 and TRBJ2-4; D is possibly TRBD1 or TRBD2 (6 bases each). Near its end, the DNA agrees better with TRBJ2-7, so the J call may be wrong. The CDR3 has 16 residues. Germline values: CDR1 LGHNA, CDR2 YSLEER. Written as DNA, the CDR3 is TGCGCCAGCAGCCCCCCGGGGGCTCCCCTTCCCAACGAGCAGTACTTC. Translation gives CASSPPGAPLPNEQYF.

This clonotype appeared many times. The rearrangement uses TRBV5-1 and TRBJ2-6; D not certain. This CDR3 has 16 residues. Germline V gene sequence: CDR1 SGHRS, CDR2 YFSETQ. V lost 0 bases, J lost 0 bases, and 7 bases lay in between. CDR3 DNA sequence: TGCGCCAGCAGCTTGGCCCCAGTCTCTGGGGCCAACGTCCTGACTTTC. Translation: CASSLAPVSGANVLTF.

This clonotype was found a few times. V gene TRBV4-1 combines with J gene TRBJ1-6; TRBD1 might be the D (6 bases). V was cut by 4 bases and J by 7 bases, with 14 bases left in between. The CDR3 is 15 amino acids. Germline loops: CDR1 MGHRA, CDR2 YSYEKL. DNA for the CDR3: TGCGCCAGCAGCCCCCGGGACATCGCAAATTCACCCCTCCACTTT. Translation gives CASSPRDIANSPLHF.

The chain uses TRBV6-1 and TRBJ2-1; D is uncertain. The CDR3 length is 15 residues. The germline V gene has CDR1 MNHNS and CDR2 SASEGT. V lost 1 base to trimming and J lost 3 bases, with 10 bases between them. CDR3 nucleotide sequence: TGTGCCAGCAGTGAAGGTTCATCGGGCTACAATGAGCAGTTCTTC. Translation: CASSEGSSGYNEQFF.

This clonotype was detected only a few times. The chain links TRBV10-2 to TRBJ2-5; the D gene could be TRBD1 or TRBD2 (6 bases each). V lost 4 bases to trimming and J lost 4 bases, with 10 bases between them. Germline CDR1 is WSHSY and CDR2 is SAAADI. The CDR3 spans 13 residues. This CDR3 reads CASSGTGAETQYF. As DNA, the CDR3 is TGCGCCAGCAGTGGAACGGGGGCAGAGACCCAGTACTTC.

The V gene is TRBV7-2, the J gene TRBJ2-3; perhaps TRBD2 as D (5 bases). Per the germline V gene, CDR1 is SGHTA and CDR2 is FQGNSA. Trimming removed 2 bases at V and 1 base at J, with 25 bases between. The CDR3 runs 20 residues. CDR3 sequence: CASSLYGIGWRIRGTDTQYF. The CDR3 coding sequence is TGTGCCAGCAGCTTATATGGGATAGGGTGGAGGATAAGAGGCACAGATACGCAGTATTTT.

This clonotype appeared a few times. CDR3 protein: CASSYSISWHPVEQYF. Written as DNA, the CDR3 is TGTGCCAGCAGTTACTCAATATCGTGGCACCCGGTCGAGCAGTACTTC. The rearrangement joins TRBV6-5 to TRBJ2-7; no firm D call. The CDR3 covers 16 residues. Germline CDR1 MNHEY, CDR2 SVGAGI. V was trimmed by 0 bases and J by 6 bases, leaving 18 bases between them.

The J gene is TRBJ2-4, the V gene TRBV6-5, with a weak D call TRBD2 (5 bases). Germline values: CDR1 MNHEY, CDR2 SVGAGI. V shed 6 bases and J shed 15 bases, with 27 bases lying between them. The CDR3 runs 15 residues. CDR3 region: CASRERRGIQETLYF. The CDR3 nucleotides are TGTGCCAGCAGGGAACGTCGGGGAATTCAAGAGACCCTGTACTTC.

This clonotype was observed a few times. One end of the junction is discordant with germline, which a read error may explain. The chain employs TRBV4-2 and TRBJ2-1; D is unresolved. Germline V gene sequence: CDR1 LGHNA, CDR2 YNFKEQ. The CDR3 consists of 15 residues. The CDR3 loop reads CTSSQAKSSYNEQFF. CDR3 bases: TGTACCAGCAGCCAAGCTAAGAGCTCCTACAATGAGCAGTTCTTC.